This TCR beta chain was recovered during a study of technical replicates of blood from a few donors (dated by TCRdb to the late 2010s). The germline V gene provides CDR1 SGHTS and CDR2 YDEGEE. Trimming removed 4 bases from V and 3 bases from J; the gene matches leave 7 bases unexplained. There are 17 amino acids in the CDR3, from cysteine to phenylalanine inclusive. Only the CDR3 part of the read is kept: 51 bases, read in frame from the first base. A note on this clone: Its antigen target is currently unknown. No quality values exist for individual bases; no much larger clone is one base distant.

Libraries came from the immunoSEQ multiplex PCR assay. TCRdb mirrors the immuneACCESS table, restricted to in-frame sequences. Some clones are absent from its copies; in checked studies, under half trace to an unresolved V gene, and the reason for the others is unknown. Counted in this sample were 75,000 to 95,000 clones; approximately 94% of them appeared once. 0.25% of the sample goes to the ten largest clones. The receptor was derived from a human donor in good health. This chain is built from TRBV5-8 and TRBJ2-7, with 16 central nucleotides matching TRBD2. The material sequenced was T cells isolated from PBMCs. The DNA reads TGTGCCAGCAGCCCGGGACTAGCGGGGGGGCGACTCTACGAGCAGTACTTC. The translation is CASSPGLAGGRLYEQYF.